Listed below are T cell receptor beta chains from one sample, sequenced in a study of control samples from healthy donors and cancer patients. TCRdb keeps only in-frame clones here, not all; method: immunoSEQ multiplex PCR. The sample includes about 86,000 clones, 90% to 95% seen only once; the top ten take 4.8%. The sequencing input was blood. These TCRs come from a woman aged 18 to 35 in good health. The CDR3 runs from the conserved cysteine through the conserved F or W. The D gene is left open where the match is weak. For some rows the clone size is stated as once, few or many, or as a class when expanded; others skip it.

J | size | D | V | length | CDR3 | DNA
TRBJ1-4 | - | - | TRBV7-6 | 15 | CASSSQAATNEKLFF | TGTGCCAGCAGCAGCCAGGCGGCAACTAATGAAAAACTGTTTTTT
TRBJ2-5 | - | TRBD1 | TRBV6-6 | 15 | CASSYGTGGLETQYF | TGTGCCAGCAGTTACGGGACAGGGGGACTTGAGACCCAGTACTTC
TRBJ1-3 | - | - | TRBV19 | 14 | CASSASRSGNTIYF | TGTGCCAGTAGTGCTTCTCGCTCTGGAAACACCATATATTTT
TRBJ1-5 | - | TRBD1 | TRBV5-1 | 14 | CASSFAGGGQPQHF | TGCGCCAGCAGCTTTGCAGGGGGAGGTCAGCCCCAGCATTTT
TRBJ1-5 | - | - | TRBV19 | 14 | CASSTTGSGQPQHF | TGTGCCAGTAGTACTACAGGGTCGGGGCAGCCCCAGCATTTT
TRBJ1-4 | - | TRBD1 | TRBV19 | 14 | CASGYGTGNEKLFF | TGTGCCAGTGGGTACGGGACAGGCAATGAAAAACTGTTTTTT
TRBJ2-7 | - | TRBD1 | TRBV7-2 | 14 | CASSRTGSTYEQYF | TGTGCCAGCAGTCGGACAGGGTCCACCTACGAGCAGTACTTC
TRBJ2-7 | - | - | TRBV5-6 | 12 | CASSSDRREQYF | TGTGCCAGCAGTTCGGACAGACGTGAGCAGTACTTC
TRBJ2-2 | - | - | TRBV27 | 14 | CASRPQLGPGELFF | TGTGCCAGCCGACCTCAACTAGGGCCCGGGGAGCTGTTTTTT
TRBJ2-1 | - | - | TRBV4-1 | 15 | CASSQDLGTYNEQFF | TGCGCCAGCAGCCAAGATCTTGGGACCTACAATGAGCAGTTCTTC
TRBJ2-5 | - | - | TRBV15 | 15 | CATSRDLTVQETQYF | TGTGCCACCAGCAGAGATTTGACGGTCCAAGAGACCCAGTACTTC
TRBJ2-7 | - | - | TRBV5-8 | 14 | CASSLGQGVNEQYF | TGTGCCAGCAGCTTGGGTCAGGGAGTAAACGAGCAGTACTTC
TRBJ2-7 | - | - | TRBV28 | 13 | CASLGKSSYEQYF | TGTGCCAGCTTGGGTAAGAGCTCCTACGAGCAGTACTTC
TRBJ1-1 | - | - | TRBV5-1 | 19 | CASSPDRHLNPGMNTEAFF | TGCGCCAGCAGCCCGGATCGACATCTCAACCCGGGCATGAACACTGAAGCTTTCTTT
TRBJ2-5 | - | TRBD1 | TRBV7-2 | 16 | CASSFYRDRLQETQYF | TGCGCCAGCAGCTTCTACCGGGACAGACTACAAGAGACCCAGTACTTC
TRBJ2-7 | once | TRBD1 | TRBV25-1 | 16 | CASSAPPTGLSYEQYF | TGTGCCAGCAGTGCCCCCCCGACAGGGCTCAGCTACGAGCAGTACTTC
TRBJ2-1 | - | TRBD2 | TRBV29-1 | 15 | CSVGSTSRFYNEQFF | TGCAGCGTTGGATCGACTAGCAGATTCTACAATGAGCAGTTCTTC
TRBJ1-5 | - | - | TRBV2 | 13 | CASSEVRGQPQHF | TGTGCCAGCAGTGAGGTCCGGGGTCAGCCCCAGCATTTT
TRBJ1-5 | - | - | TRBV28 | 16 | CASIPGGNRRNQPQHF | TGTGCCAGCATCCCGGGGGGGAATCGGCGCAATCAGCCCCAGCATTTT
TRBJ2-5 | - | - | TRBV7-9 | 14 | CASTPDKLQETQYF | TGTGCCAGCACACCGGACAAGTTGCAAGAGACCCAGTACTTC
TRBJ1-1 | - | TRBD1 | TRBV9 | 14 | CASSVAGGVTEAFF | TGTGCCAGCAGCGTAGCAGGGGGTGTCACTGAAGCTTTCTTT
TRBJ1-4 | - | - | TRBV25-1 | 11 | CASGSTEKLFF | TGTGCCAGCGGAAGTACTGAAAAACTGTTTTTT
TRBJ1-4 | - | TRBD1 | TRBV24-1 | 16 | CATSDPRDRGNEKLFF | TGTGCCACCAGTGATCCACGAGACAGGGGAAATGAAAAACTGTTTTTT
TRBJ2-2 | - | - | TRBV11-2 | 11 | CASSFWGELFF | TGTGCCAGCAGCTTCTGGGGGGAGCTGTTTTTT
TRBJ2-2 | - | - | TRBV5-4 | 13 | CASSQENPGELFF | TGTGCCAGCAGCCAAGAAAATCCCGGGGAGCTGTTTTTT
TRBJ2-7 | large | TRBD1 | TRBV27 | 14 | CASTKLDRAHEQYF | TGTGCCAGCACGAAACTGGACAGGGCCCACGAGCAGTACTTC
TRBJ1-1 | - | - | TRBV11-2 | 13 | CASSSFQGIEAFF | TGTGCCAGCAGCTCGTTTCAGGGTATTGAAGCTTTCTTT
TRBJ2-7 | - | TRBD1 | TRBV28 | 15 | CASSLTGQGTYEQYF | TGTGCCAGCAGTTTGACGGGACAGGGGACTTACGAGCAGTACTTC
TRBJ1-3 | - | TRBD1 | TRBV3-1/TRBV3-2 | 16 | CASSHFGQGSGNTIYF | TGTGCCAGCAGCCACTTCGGACAGGGGTCTGGAAACACCATATATTTT
TRBJ1-1 | - | - | TRBV2 | 12 | CASRLINTEAFF | TGTGCCAGCCGACTCATTAACACTGAAGCTTTCTTT
TRBJ2-1 | - | - | TRBV19 | 15 | CASKGALSSYNEQFF | TGTGCCAGTAAAGGGGCTTTGAGCTCCTACAATGAGCAGTTCTTC
TRBJ1-2 | - | TRBD1 | TRBV10-2 | 13 | CASSPDRNYGYTF | TGCGCCAGCAGTCCGGACAGGAACTATGGCTACACCTTC
TRBJ2-1 | - | TRBD2 | TRBV7-2 | 15 | CASSFFGVAGNEQFF | TGTGCCAGCAGCTTTTTCGGGGTAGCGGGCAATGAGCAGTTCTTC
TRBJ1-5 | - | - | TRBV12-5 | 18 | CASGLVVGKRVPDQPQHF | TGTGCTAGTGGTTTGGTAGTTGGAAAGAGGGTTCCCGATCAGCCCCAGCATTTT
TRBJ1-6 | - | - | TRBV5-6 | 12 | CASSLWDSPLHF | TGTGCCAGCAGCTTGTGGGATTCACCCCTCCACTTT
TRBJ2-1 | - | TRBD2 | TRBV14 | 14 | CASSQRGEYNEQFF | TGTGCCAGCAGCCAGCGGGGGGAGTACAATGAGCAGTTCTTC
TRBJ1-4 | - | - | TRBV19 | 15 | CASSITRLYTEKLFF | TGTGCCAGTAGTATTACGCGGCTTTACACAGAAAAACTGTTTTTT
TRBJ2-3 | - | - | TRBV5-6 | 15 | CASSLGPGNTDTQYF | TGTGCCAGCAGCTTGGGGCCAGGGAACACAGATACGCAGTATTTT
TRBJ2-5 | - | - | TRBV7-2 | 13 | CASSLGRGETQYF | TGTGCCAGCAGCTTGGGTAGGGGGGAGACCCAGTACTTC